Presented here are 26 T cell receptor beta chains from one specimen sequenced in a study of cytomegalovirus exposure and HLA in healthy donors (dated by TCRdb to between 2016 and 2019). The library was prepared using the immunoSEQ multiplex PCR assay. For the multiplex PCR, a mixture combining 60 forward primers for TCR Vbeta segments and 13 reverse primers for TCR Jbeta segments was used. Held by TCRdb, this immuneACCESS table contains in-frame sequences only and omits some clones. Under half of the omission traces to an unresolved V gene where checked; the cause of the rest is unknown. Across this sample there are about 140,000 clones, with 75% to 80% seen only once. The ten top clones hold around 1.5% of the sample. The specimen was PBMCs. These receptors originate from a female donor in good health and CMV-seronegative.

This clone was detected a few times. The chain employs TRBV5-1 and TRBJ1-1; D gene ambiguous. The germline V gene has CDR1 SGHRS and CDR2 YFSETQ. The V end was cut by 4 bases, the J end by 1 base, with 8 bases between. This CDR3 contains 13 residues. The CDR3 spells CASSVTENTEAFF. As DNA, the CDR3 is TGCGCCAGCAGCGTTACAGAGAACACTGAAGCTTTCTTT.

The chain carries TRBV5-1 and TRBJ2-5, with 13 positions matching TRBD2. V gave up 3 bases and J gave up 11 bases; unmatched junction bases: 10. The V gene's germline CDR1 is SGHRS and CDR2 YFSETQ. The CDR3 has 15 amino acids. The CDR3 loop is CASSWGTSGVEEQYF. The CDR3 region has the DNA TGCGCCAGCAGCTGGGGGACTAGCGGGGTAGAAGAGCAGTACTTC.

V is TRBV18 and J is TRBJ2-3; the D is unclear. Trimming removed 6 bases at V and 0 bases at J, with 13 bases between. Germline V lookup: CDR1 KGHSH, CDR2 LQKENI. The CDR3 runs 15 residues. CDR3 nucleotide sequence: TGTGCCAGCTCTCCGCTAGGATCTAGCACAGATACGCAGTATTTT. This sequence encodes CASSPLGSSTDTQYF.

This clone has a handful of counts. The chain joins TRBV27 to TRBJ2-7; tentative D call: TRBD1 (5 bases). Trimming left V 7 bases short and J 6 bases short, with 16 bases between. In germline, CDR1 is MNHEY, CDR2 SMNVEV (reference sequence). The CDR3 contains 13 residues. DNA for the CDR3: TGTGCCAGCAAGGTGGCAGGGCCGGGCGAGCAGTACTTC. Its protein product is CASKVAGPGEQYF.

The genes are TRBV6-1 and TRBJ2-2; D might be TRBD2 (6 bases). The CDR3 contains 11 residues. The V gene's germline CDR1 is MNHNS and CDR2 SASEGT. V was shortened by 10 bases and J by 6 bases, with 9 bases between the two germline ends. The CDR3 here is CATPSAGELFF. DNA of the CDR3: TGTGCCACCCCTAGCGCCGGGGAGCTGTTTTTT.

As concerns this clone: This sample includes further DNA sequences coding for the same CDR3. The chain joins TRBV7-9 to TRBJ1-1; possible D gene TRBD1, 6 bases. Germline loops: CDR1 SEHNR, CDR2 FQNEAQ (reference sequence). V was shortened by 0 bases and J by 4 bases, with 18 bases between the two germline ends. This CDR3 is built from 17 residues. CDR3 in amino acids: CASSLAQGLLMGTEAFF. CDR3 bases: TGTGCCAGCAGCTTAGCGCAGGGGCTGCTGATGGGCACTGAAGCTTTCTTT.

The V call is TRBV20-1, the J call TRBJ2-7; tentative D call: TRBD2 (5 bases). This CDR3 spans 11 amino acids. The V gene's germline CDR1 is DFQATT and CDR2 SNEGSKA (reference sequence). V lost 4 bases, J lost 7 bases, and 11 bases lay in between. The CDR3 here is CSAKPGVEQYF. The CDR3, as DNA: TGCAGTGCTAAACCCGGGGTGGAGCAGTACTTC.

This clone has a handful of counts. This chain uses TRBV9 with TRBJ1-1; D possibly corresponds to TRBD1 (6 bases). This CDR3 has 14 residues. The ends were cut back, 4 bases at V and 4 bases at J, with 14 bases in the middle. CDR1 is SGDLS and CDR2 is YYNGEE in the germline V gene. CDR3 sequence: CASSRQVSTTEAFF. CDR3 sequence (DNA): TGTGCCAGCAGCAGACAGGTTTCGACCACTGAAGCTTTCTTT.

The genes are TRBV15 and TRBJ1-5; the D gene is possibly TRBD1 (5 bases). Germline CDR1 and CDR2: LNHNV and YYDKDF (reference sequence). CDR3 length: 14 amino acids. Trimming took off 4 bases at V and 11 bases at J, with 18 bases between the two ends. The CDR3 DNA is TGTGCCACCAGCATCGGGGGGGGGTGGATGACCCAGCATTTT. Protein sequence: CATSIGGGWMTQHF.

The CDR3 protein is CASKWSGDYNEQFF. CDR3 sequence (DNA): TGTGCCAGCAAGTGGAGCGGGGACTACAATGAGCAGTTCTTC. This chain joins TRBV5-6 and TRBJ2-1, with 7 bases aligning to TRBD2. Per the germline V gene, CDR1 is SGHDT and CDR2 is YYEEEE. After removal of 6 bases from V and 3 bases from J, the junction contained 6 bases not matched to a gene. This CDR3 is 14 amino acids long.

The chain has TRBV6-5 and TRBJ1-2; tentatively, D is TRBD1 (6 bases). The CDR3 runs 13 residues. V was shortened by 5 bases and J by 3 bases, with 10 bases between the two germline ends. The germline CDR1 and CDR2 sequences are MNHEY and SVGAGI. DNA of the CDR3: TGTGCCAGCAGTCCGGACAGCGACTATGGCTACACCTTC. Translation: CASSPDSDYGYTF.

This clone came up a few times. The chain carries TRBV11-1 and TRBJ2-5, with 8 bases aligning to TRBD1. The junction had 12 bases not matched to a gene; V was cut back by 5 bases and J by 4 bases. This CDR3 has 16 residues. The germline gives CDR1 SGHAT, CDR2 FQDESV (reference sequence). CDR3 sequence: CASSEDIRGRAETQYF. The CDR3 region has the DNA TGTGCCAGCAGCGAAGATATCAGGGGGCGCGCAGAGACCCAGTACTTC.

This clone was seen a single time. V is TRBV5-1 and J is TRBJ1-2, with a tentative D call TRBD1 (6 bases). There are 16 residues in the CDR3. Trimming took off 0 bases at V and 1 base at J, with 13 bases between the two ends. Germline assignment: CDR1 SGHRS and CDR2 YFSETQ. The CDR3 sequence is CASSLVGGGDNYGYTF. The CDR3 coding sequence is TGCGCCAGCAGCTTGGTGGGCGGGGGCGATAACTATGGCTACACCTTC.

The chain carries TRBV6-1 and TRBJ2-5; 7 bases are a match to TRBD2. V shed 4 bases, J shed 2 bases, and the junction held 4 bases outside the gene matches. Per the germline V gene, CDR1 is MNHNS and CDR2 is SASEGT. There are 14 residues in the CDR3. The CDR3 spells CASSATSIQETQYF. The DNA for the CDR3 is TGTGCCAGCAGTGCGACTAGCATTCAAGAGACCCAGTACTTC.

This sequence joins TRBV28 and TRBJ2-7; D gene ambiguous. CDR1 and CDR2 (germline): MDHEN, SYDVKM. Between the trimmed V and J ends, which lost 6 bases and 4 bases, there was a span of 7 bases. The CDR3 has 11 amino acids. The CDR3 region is CASSPRYEQYF. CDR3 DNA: TGTGCCAGCAGCCCCAGGTACGAGCAGTACTTC.

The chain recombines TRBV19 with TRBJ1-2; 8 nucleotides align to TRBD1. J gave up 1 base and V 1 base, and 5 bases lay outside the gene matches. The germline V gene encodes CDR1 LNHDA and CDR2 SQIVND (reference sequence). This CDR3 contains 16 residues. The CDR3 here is CASSIGTGGSNYGYTF. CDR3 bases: TGTGCCAGTAGTATAGGTACAGGGGGGAGTAACTATGGCTACACCTTC.

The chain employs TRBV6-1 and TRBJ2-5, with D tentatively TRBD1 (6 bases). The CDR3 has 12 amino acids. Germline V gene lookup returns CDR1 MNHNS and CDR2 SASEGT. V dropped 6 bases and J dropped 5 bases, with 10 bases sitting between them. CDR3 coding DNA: TGTGCCAGCAGCCCTCAGGGGGAGACCCAGTACTTC. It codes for CASSPQGETQYF.

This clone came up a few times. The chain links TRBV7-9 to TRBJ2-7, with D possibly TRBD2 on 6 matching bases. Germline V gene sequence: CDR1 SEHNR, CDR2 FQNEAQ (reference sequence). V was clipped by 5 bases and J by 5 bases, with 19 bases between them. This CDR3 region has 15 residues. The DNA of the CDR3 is TGTGCCAGCAGCCTTCCGGTGGGGGGAATCGACGAGCAGTACTTC. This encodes CASSLPVGGIDEQYF.

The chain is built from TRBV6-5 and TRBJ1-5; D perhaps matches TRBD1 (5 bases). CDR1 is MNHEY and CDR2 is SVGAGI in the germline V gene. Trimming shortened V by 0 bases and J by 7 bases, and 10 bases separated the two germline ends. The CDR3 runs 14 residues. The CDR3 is CASSYSGGRQPQHF. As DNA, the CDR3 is TGTGCCAGCAGTTACTCCGGGGGTCGACAGCCCCAGCATTTT.

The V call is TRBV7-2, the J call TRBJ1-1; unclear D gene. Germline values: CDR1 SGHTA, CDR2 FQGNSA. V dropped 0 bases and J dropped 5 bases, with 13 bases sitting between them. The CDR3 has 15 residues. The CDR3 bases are TGTGCCAGCAGCTTAGCGGGAGGCCCGAGAACTGAAGCTTTCTTT. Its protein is CASSLAGGPRTEAFF.

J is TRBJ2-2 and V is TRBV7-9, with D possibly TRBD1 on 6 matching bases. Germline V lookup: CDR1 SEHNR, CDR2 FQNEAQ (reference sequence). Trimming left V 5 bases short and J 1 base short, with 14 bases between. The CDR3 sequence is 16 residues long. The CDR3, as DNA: TGTGCCAGCAGCCCGGACAGCCGAGGGAACACCGGGGAGCTGTTTTTT. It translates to CASSPDSRGNTGELFF.

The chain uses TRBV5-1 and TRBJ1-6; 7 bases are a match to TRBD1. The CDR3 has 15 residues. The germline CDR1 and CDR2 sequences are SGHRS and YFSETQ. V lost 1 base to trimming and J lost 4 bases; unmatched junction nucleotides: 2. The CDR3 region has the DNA TGCGCCAGCAGCTTGAGGGGACAGTATAATTCACCCCTCCACTTT. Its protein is CASSLRGQYNSPLHF.

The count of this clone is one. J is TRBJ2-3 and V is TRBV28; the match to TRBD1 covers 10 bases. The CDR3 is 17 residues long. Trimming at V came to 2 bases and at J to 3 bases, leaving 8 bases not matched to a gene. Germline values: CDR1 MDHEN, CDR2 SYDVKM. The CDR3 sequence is CASSLGVGTGATDTQYF. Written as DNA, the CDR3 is TGTGCCAGCAGTTTAGGTGTTGGGACAGGGGCAACAGATACGCAGTATTTT.

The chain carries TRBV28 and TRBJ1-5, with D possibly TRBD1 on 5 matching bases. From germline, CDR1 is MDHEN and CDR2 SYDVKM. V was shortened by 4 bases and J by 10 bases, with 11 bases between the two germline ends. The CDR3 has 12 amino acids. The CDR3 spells CASSYQQVPQHF. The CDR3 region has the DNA TGTGCCAGCAGTTACCAACAGGTCCCCCAGCATTTT.

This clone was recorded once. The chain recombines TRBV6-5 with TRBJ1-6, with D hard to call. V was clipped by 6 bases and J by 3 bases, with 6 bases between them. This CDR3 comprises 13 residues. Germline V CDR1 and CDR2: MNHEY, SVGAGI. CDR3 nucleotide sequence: TGTGCCAGCAGAAGGAGCTATAATTCACCCCTCCACTTT. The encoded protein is CASRRSYNSPLHF.

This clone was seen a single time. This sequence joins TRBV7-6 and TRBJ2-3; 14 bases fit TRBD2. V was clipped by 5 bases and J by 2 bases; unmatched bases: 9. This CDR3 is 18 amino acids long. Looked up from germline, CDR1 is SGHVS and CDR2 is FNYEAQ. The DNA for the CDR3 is TGTGCCAGCAGCCTCGGACTAGCGGGGGGAGATTTCACAGATACGCAGTATTTT. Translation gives CASSLGLAGGDFTDTQYF.